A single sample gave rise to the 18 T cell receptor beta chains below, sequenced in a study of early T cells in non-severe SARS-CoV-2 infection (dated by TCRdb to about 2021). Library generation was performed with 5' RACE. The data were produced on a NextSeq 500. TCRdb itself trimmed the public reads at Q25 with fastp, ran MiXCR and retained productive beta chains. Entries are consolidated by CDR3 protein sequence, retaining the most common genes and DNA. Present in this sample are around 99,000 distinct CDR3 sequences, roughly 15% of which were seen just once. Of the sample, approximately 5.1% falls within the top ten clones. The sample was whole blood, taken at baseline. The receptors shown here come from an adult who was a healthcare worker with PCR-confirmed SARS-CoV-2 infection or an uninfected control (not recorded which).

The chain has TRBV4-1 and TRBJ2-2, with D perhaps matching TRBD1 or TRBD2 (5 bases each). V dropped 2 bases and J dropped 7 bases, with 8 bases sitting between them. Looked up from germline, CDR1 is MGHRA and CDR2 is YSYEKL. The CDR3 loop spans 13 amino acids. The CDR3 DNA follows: TGCGCCAGCAGCCAACCGGGGCTCGGGGAGCTGTTTTTT. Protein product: CASSQPGLGELFF.

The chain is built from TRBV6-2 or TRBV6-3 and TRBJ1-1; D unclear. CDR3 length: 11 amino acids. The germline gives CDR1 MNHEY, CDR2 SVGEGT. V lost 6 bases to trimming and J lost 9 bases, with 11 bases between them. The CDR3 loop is CASRLTGQAFF. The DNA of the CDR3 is TGTGCCAGCAGATTAACTGGGCAAGCTTTCTTT.

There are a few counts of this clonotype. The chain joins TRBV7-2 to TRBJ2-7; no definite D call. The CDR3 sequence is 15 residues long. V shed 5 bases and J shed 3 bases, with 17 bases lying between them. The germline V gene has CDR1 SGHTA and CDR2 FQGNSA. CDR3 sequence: CASSPRSVQNYEQYF. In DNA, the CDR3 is TGTGCCAGCAGCCCTAGGTCCGTCCAGAACTACGAGCAGTACTTC.

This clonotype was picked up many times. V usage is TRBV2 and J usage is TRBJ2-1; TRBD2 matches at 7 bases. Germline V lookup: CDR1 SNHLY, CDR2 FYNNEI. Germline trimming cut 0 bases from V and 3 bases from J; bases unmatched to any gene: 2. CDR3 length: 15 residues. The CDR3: CASSEAWDYYNEQFF. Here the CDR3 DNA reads TGTGCCAGCAGTGAAGCCTGGGACTACTACAATGAGCAGTTCTTC.

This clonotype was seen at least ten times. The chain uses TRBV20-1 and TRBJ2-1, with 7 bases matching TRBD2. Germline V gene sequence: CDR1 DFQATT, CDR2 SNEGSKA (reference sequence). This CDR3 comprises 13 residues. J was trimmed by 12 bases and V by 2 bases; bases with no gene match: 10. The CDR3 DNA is TGCAGTGCTAGAACCCCAAGCGGGAACCCGCAGTTCTTC. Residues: CSARTPSGNPQFF.

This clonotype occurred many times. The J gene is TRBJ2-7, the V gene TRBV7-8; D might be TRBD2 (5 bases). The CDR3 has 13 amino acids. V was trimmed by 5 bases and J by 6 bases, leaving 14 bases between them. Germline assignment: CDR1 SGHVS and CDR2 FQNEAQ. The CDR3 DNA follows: TGTGCCAGCAGCCCCCGCGGGCGGACCGAGCAGTACTTC. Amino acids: CASSPRGRTEQYF.

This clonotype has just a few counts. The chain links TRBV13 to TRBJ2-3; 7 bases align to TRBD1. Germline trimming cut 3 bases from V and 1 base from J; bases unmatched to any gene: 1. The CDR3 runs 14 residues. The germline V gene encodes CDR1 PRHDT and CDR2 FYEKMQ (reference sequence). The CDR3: CASSFTGGTDTQYF. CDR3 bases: TGTGCCAGCAGCTTCACAGGGGGCACAGATACGCAGTATTTT.

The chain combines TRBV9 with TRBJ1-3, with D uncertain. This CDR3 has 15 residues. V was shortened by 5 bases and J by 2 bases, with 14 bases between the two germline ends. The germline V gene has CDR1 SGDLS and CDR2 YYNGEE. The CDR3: CASSPFAVAGNTIYF. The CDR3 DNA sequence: TGTGCCAGCAGTCCTTTTGCCGTCGCTGGAAACACCATATATTTT.

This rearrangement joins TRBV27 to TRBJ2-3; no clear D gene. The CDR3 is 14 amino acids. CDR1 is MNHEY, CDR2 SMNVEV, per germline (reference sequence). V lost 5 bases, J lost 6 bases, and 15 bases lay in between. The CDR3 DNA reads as TGTGCCAGCAGTGCCGATGGACGGATCGATACGCAGTATTTT. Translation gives CASSADGRIDTQYF.

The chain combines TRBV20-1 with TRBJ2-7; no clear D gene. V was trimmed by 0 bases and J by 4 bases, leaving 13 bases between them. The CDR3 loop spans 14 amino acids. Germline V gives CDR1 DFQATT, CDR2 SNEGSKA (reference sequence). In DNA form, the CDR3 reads TGCAGTGCTAGAGATCTGGCGTTCGGATACGAGCAGTACTTC. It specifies CSARDLAFGYEQYF.

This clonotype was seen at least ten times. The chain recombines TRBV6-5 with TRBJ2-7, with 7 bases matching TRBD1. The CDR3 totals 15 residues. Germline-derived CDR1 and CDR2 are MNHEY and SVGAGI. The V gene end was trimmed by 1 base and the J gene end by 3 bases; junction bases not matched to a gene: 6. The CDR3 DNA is TGTGCCAGCAGTTACTTCACGACAGGGATCTACGAGCAGTACTTC. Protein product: CASSYFTTGIYEQYF.

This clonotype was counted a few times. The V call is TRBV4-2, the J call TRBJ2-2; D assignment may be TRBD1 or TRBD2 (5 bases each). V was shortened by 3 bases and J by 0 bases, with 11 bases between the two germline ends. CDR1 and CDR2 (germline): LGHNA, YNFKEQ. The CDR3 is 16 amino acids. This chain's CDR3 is CASSQGVGANTGELFF. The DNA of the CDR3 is TGTGCCAGCAGCCAGGGGGTGGGGGCGAACACCGGGGAGCTGTTTTTT.

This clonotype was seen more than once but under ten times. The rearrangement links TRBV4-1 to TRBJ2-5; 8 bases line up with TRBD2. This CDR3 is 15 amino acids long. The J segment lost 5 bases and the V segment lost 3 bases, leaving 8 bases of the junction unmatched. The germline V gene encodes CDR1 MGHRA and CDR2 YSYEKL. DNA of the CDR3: TGCGCCAGCAGCCAGGCCGGACTAGCCTGGGAGACCCAGTACTTC. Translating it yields CASSQAGLAWETQYF.

CDR3 in DNA: TGTGCCAGCACAAACACCGGGACAGTTAATGAAAAACTGTTTTTT. Translating it yields CASTNTGTVNEKLFF. The genes are TRBV7-9 and TRBJ1-4, with 7 bases matching TRBD1. The CDR3 is 15 amino acids. The junction had 9 bases not matched to a gene; V was cut back by 7 bases and J by 4 bases. CDR1 and CDR2 (germline): SEHNR, FQNEAQ (reference sequence).

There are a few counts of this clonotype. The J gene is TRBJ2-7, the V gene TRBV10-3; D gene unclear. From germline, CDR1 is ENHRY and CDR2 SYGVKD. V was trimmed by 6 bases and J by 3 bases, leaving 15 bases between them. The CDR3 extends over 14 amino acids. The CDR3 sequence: CAIREDRKDYEQYF. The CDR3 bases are TGTGCCATCAGGGAAGACCGGAAAGACTACGAGCAGTACTTC.

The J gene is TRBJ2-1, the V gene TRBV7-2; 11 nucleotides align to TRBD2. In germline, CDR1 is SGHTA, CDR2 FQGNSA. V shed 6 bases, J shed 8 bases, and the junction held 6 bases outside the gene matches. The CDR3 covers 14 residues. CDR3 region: CASRRTSGSYEQFF. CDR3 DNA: TGTGCCAGCAGACGAACTAGCGGGAGTTATGAGCAGTTCTTC.

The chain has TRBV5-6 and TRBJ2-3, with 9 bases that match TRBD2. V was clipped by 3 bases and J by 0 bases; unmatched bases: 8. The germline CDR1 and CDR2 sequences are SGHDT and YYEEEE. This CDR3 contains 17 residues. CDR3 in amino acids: CASSSAASGISTDTQYF. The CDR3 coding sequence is TGTGCCAGCAGCTCGGCGGCTAGCGGGATAAGCACAGATACGCAGTATTTT.

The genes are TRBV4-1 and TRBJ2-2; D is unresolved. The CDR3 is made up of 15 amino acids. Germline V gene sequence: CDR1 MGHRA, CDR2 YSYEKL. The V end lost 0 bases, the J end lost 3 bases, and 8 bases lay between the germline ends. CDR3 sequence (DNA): TGCGCCAGCAGCCAAGACGAGCTATACACCGGGGAGCTGTTTTTT. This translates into CASSQDELYTGELFF.